A selection of T cell receptor beta chains follows, all from one sample in a study of blood T cells in healthy people across ages. From the 5' RACE reads, TCRdb called clonotypes with MiXCR, one entry per CDR3 protein. The sample has more than 500,000 distinct CDR3 sequences; roughly a quarter are singletons. Material: blood. Receptors were obtained from a woman between 70 and 85 years old in good health. The conserved cysteine and the conserved F or W are not part of the CDR3 here. The order of the fields is J gene, V gene, CDR3 protein.

j_gene: TRBJ1-4; v_gene: TRBV20-1; CDR3aa: SAAVGNQREKLF
j_gene: TRBJ2-7; v_gene: TRBV7-2; CDR3aa: ASSRSGGASVEQY
j_gene: TRBJ2-2; v_gene: TRBV5-1; CDR3aa: ASKGRTNTGELF
j_gene: TRBJ1-4; v_gene: TRBV5-1; CDR3aa: ASSPQDSSDEKLF
j_gene: TRBJ2-7; v_gene: TRBV6-5; CDR3aa: ASSYSILPSSEQY
j_gene: TRBJ1-1; v_gene: TRBV4-2; CDR3aa: ASSQARESAF
j_gene: TRBJ2-3; v_gene: TRBV20-1; CDR3aa: SANSGGGTDTQY
j_gene: TRBJ2-5; v_gene: TRBV5-1; CDR3aa: ASSLGTGETQY
j_gene: TRBJ2-5; v_gene: TRBV7-2; CDR3aa: ASSTEGLAGGSQETQY
j_gene: TRBJ1-1; v_gene: TRBV5-6; CDR3aa: ASSLGVRDTEAF
j_gene: TRBJ2-2; v_gene: TRBV12-3/TRBV12-4; CDR3aa: ASSLEPNTGELF
j_gene: TRBJ2-4; v_gene: TRBV12-5; CDR3aa: ASGLRENIQY
j_gene: TRBJ2-5; v_gene: TRBV5-1; CDR3aa: ASSRGTSSGGQETQY
j_gene: TRBJ2-5; v_gene: TRBV6-2/TRBV6-3; CDR3aa: ASSLILAGGSETQY
j_gene: TRBJ1-1; v_gene: TRBV19; CDR3aa: ASSIYRNTEAF
j_gene: TRBJ1-1; v_gene: TRBV5-1; CDR3aa: ASSLPRGQAF
j_gene: TRBJ2-7; v_gene: TRBV3-1; CDR3aa: ASSHMGRSYEQY
j_gene: .; v_gene: TRBV4-3; CDR3aa: ASSPGPFKFETQY
j_gene: TRBJ2-3; v_gene: TRBV7-8; CDR3aa: ASSYIAGERTDTQY
j_gene: TRBJ2-5; v_gene: TRBV29-1; CDR3aa: SVGTVLSLVQETQY
j_gene: TRBJ1-2; v_gene: TRBV11-1; CDR3aa: ASSTMDRPPYGYT
j_gene: TRBJ2-3; v_gene: TRBV20-1; CDR3aa: SASSGTSGGAVDTQY
j_gene: TRBJ1-2; v_gene: TRBV6-1; CDR3aa: ASSEVVGYGYT
j_gene: TRBJ2-7; v_gene: TRBV7-2; CDR3aa: ASSPLGASEQY
j_gene: TRBJ1-4; v_gene: TRBV20-1; CDR3aa: SARTGVIEKLF
j_gene: TRBJ2-1; v_gene: TRBV4-3; CDR3aa: ASSQDPRGWGGPPNERF
j_gene: TRBJ2-1; v_gene: TRBV20-1; CDR3aa: SATLLAGATYNEQF
j_gene: TRBJ2-7; v_gene: TRBV5-1; CDR3aa: ASSLAGQLTYEQY
j_gene: TRBJ2-3; v_gene: TRBV18; CDR3aa: ASSLSMGTNLNTQY
j_gene: TRBJ1-2; v_gene: TRBV6-5; CDR3aa: ASSQIYGYT
j_gene: TRBJ2-5; v_gene: TRBV29-1; CDR3aa: SVSRTGGQETQY
j_gene: TRBJ2-3; v_gene: TRBV15; CDR3aa: ATSRDPGRGSDTQY
j_gene: TRBJ2-3; v_gene: TRBV4-1; CDR3aa: ASSQDLYYNTDTQY